This T cell receptor beta chain was identified in a study of control samples from healthy donors and cancer patients. Generated by immunoSEQ multiplex PCR, the TCRdb table keeps only in-frame clones and is missing some. The sample has approximately 87,000 clones; about nine tenths are singletons. Germline values: CDR1 SQVTM, CDR2 ANQGSEA. V was trimmed by 7 bases and J by 1 base, leaving 10 bases between them. The CDR3 has 12 residues. The sequence came from a man aged 45 to 65 in good health. The sequenced sample was blood. The chain uses TRBV29-1 and TRBJ1-1; D perhaps matches TRBD1 (5 bases). CDR3 nucleotides: TGCAGCGCCCCTACAGGGAACACTGAAGCTTTCTTT. Its protein is CSAPTGNTEAFF.